These 22 T cell receptor beta chains originate from one sample sequenced in a study of graft-versus-host responses after intestinal transplantation. These receptors' antigens are unknown. Data came from immunoSEQ multiplex PCR; TCRdb stores just in-frame clones and leaves some out. The sample contains approximately 90,000 clones, about 93% of which appear only once. Material: unstimulated CD8+ T cells sorted from spleen or lymph node cells, obtained before intestinal transplant. These receptors came from a human donor who received an intestinal transplant.

This rearrangement joins TRBV4-2 to TRBJ2-7, with 7 bases lining up with TRBD2. The CDR3 consists of 17 residues. The V segment lost 1 base and the J segment 2 bases; nucleotides outside the gene matches: 11. Germline V gene sequence: CDR1 LGHNA, CDR2 YNFKEQ. The CDR3 sequence: CASSQGVDGSGPYEQYF. The CDR3 region has the DNA TGTGCCAGCAGCCAAGGAGTAGATGGTAGCGGGCCCTACGAGCAGTACTTC.

V and J are TRBV15 and TRBJ2-7; 11 positions match TRBD1. V shed 1 base, J shed 7 bases, and the junction held 9 bases outside the gene matches. CDR1 and CDR2 from the germline V gene are LNHNV and YYDKDF (reference sequence). CDR3 length: 16 residues. In DNA form, the CDR3 reads TGTGCCACCAGCAGAGCTGTAGGGACAGGGGGATGGGAGCAGTACTTC. Translation: CATSRAVGTGGWEQYF.

On this clone itself: The identical CDR3 is also encoded by other nucleotide sequences in the sample. J is TRBJ1-1 and V is TRBV19; 10 bases are a match to TRBD1. This CDR3 has 15 amino acids. From germline, CDR1 is LNHDA and CDR2 SQIVND (reference sequence). Trimming removed 10 bases from V and 1 base from J; junction bases left unmatched: 9. The CDR3 sequence: CAKSTGTGANTEAFF. In DNA, the CDR3 is TGTGCCAAATCCACCGGGACAGGGGCGAACACTGAAGCTTTCTTT.

The chain has TRBV7-9 and TRBJ2-2; D is unclear. V lost 1 base to trimming and J lost 8 bases, with 8 bases between them. Germline V CDR1 and CDR2: SEHNR, FQNEAQ (reference sequence). This CDR3 region has 13 residues. As DNA, the CDR3 is TGTGCCAGCAGCTTAGATTCCCCGGGGGAGCTGTTTTTT. Protein product: CASSLDSPGELFF.

This clone appeared a few times. V usage is TRBV9 and J usage is TRBJ1-6, with D perhaps matching TRBD1 (6 bases). V was trimmed by 2 bases and J by 7 bases, leaving 16 bases between them. The germline CDR1 and CDR2 sequences are SGDLS and YYNGEE. The CDR3 has 16 amino acids. The CDR3 sequence is CASSVTGYPPNSPLHF. The CDR3 DNA sequence: TGTGCCAGCAGCGTCACAGGGTACCCCCCCAATTCACCCCTCCACTTT.

This clone was counted only a few times. The chain links TRBV20-1 to TRBJ1-1; 9 nucleotides agree with TRBD1. Germline CDR1 is DFQATT and CDR2 is SNEGSKA (reference sequence). The ends lost 8 bases at V and 5 bases at J; junction bases unmatched: 3. The CDR3 sequence is 11 residues long. DNA of the CDR3: TGCAGTACCGGGACAGGGACTGAAGCTTTCTTT. This translates into CSTGTGTEAFF.

V and J are TRBV7-6 and TRBJ1-2; TRBD1 agrees at 8 bases. V gave up 1 base and J gave up 7 bases; unmatched junction bases: 11. This CDR3 spans 16 amino acids. Per germline, CDR1 SGHVS and CDR2 FNYEAQ. Here the CDR3 reads CASSLGPGFGQGGYTF. The CDR3 DNA sequence: TGTGCCAGCAGCTTAGGCCCGGGGTTTGGACAGGGTGGCTACACCTTC. Together with reference TRBV7-6 and TRBJ1-2, the CDR3 gives the full variable domain: GAGVSQSPRYKVTKRGQDVALRCDPISGHVSLYWYRQALGQGPEFLTYFNYEAQQDKSGLPNDRFSAERPEGSISTLTIQRTEQRDSAMYRCASSLGPGFGQGGYTFGSGTRLTVV.

The CDR3 loop is CASSLGQAYGYTF. In DNA, the CDR3 is TGTGCCAGCAGCTTGGGGCAGGCCTATGGCTACACCTTC. The chain links TRBV11-2 to TRBJ1-2, with D possibly matching TRBD1 (5 bases). With 3 bases removed from V and 4 bases from J, the gap between germline ends came to 9 bases. The CDR3 runs to 13 residues. Germline V gene sequence: CDR1 SGHAT, CDR2 FQNNGV.

J is TRBJ2-2 and V is TRBV14, with D unclear. The CDR3 runs 15 residues. Germline values: CDR1 SGHDN, CDR2 FVKESK. V was clipped by 4 bases and J by 6 bases, with 15 bases between them. The DNA of the CDR3 is TGTGCCAGCAGCCTTACCCTAGGATCTTCCGGGGAGCTGTTTTTT. Its translation: CASSLTLGSSGELFF.

J is TRBJ2-1 and V is TRBV5-6; D is tentatively TRBD1 or TRBD2 (5 bases each). The CDR3 loop spans 15 amino acids. V lost 2 bases and J 0 bases, leaving 9 bases between the germline ends. The V gene's germline CDR1 is SGHDT and CDR2 YYEEEE. This CDR3 reads CASSFGDPSYNEQFF. CDR3 sequence (DNA): TGTGCCAGCAGCTTTGGGGACCCCTCCTACAATGAGCAGTTCTTC.

The rearrangement links TRBV2 to TRBJ2-2; 7 bases line up with TRBD2. The CDR3 extends over 15 amino acids. V trimming: 3 bases; J trimming: 5 bases; junction bases outside the gene matches: 6. Germline CDR1 SNHLY, CDR2 FYNNEI. CDR3 in amino acids: CASSDLASGTGELFF. The CDR3, as DNA: TGTGCCAGCAGTGATCTGGCTAGCGGTACCGGGGAGCTGTTTTTT.

This chain links TRBV11-2 with TRBJ1-6, with a tentative D call TRBD1 (6 bases). V shed 5 bases and J shed 0 bases, with 20 bases lying between them. The CDR3 length is 19 residues. Germline V CDR1 and CDR2: SGHAT, FQNNGV. DNA for the CDR3: TGTGCCAGCAGCACTCCAAGAAACAGGGACCTCTCCTATAATTCACCCCTCCACTTT. Amino acids: CASSTPRNRDLSYNSPLHF.

V gene TRBV7-6 combines with J gene TRBJ2-7, with D maybe TRBD1 (5 bases). Trimming removed 3 bases from V and 3 bases from J, with 15 bases in between. CDR1 SGHVS and CDR2 FNYEAQ come from the germline V gene. This CDR3 comprises 15 residues. CDR3 sequence (DNA): TGTGCCAGCAGCTTCTCGGCAGGGATTTACTACGAGCAGTACTTC. It translates to CASSFSAGIYYEQYF.

The chain carries TRBV5-5 and TRBJ1-5; TRBD1 matches 9 bases. Germline CDR1 SGHKS, CDR2 YYEKEE (reference sequence). After removal of 0 bases from V and 3 bases from J, the junction contained 4 bases not matched to a gene. The CDR3 length is 16 residues. CDR3 in amino acids: CASSLVTGGYNQPQHF. The CDR3 DNA is TGTGCCAGCAGCTTGGTGACAGGGGGATACAATCAGCCCCAGCATTTT. The whole variable domain, filled in from reference TRBV5-5 and TRBJ1-5, reads DAGVTQSPTHLIKTRGQQVTLRCSPISGHKSVSWYQQVLGQGPQFIFQYYEKEERGRGNFPDRFSARQFPNYSSELNVNALLLGDSALYLCASSLVTGGYNQPQHFGDGTRLSIL.

Of note for this clone: Different DNA sequences within this sample yield the same CDR3. V usage is TRBV28 and J usage is TRBJ2-3, with D unclear. The ends were cut back, 2 bases at V and 0 bases at J, with 6 bases in the middle. The CDR3 length is 14 residues. The germline V gene encodes CDR1 MDHEN and CDR2 SYDVKM. CDR3 residues: CASSLTGSTDTQYF. The CDR3 DNA follows: TGTGCCAGCAGTTTAACCGGGAGCACAGATACGCAGTATTTT.

The rearrangement links TRBV28 to TRBJ1-2; TRBD1 might be the D (6 bases). The germline V gene encodes CDR1 MDHEN and CDR2 SYDVKM. CDR3 length: 15 residues. V was pared by 6 bases and J by 2 bases, with 16 bases between. For the CDR3, the DNA is TGTGCCAGCAGCAACCAAGAGGGGGAAAACTATGGCTACACCTTC. Protein: CASSNQEGENYGYTF.

This sequence joins TRBV6-1 and TRBJ1-4; TRBD1 is a possible D gene (5 bases). Germline V gene data show CDR1 as MNHNS and CDR2 as SASEGT. Trimming left V 8 bases short and J 4 bases short, with 11 bases between. The CDR3 has 13 amino acids. The DNA for the CDR3 is TGTGCCAGCGACCAGGACATTAATGAAAAACTGTTTTTT. This encodes CASDQDINEKLFF.

This rearrangement joins TRBV5-1 to TRBJ2-3; 7 nucleotides match TRBD1. Germline CDR1 SGHRS, CDR2 YFSETQ. CDR3 size: 15 residues. V lost 4 bases, J lost 1 base, and 6 bases stayed unmatched. This CDR3 is CASSALGTGTDTQYF. DNA of the CDR3: TGCGCCAGCAGCGCCCTAGGGACAGGCACAGATACGCAGTATTTT. The entire variable domain, with the rest obtained from reference TRBV5-1 and TRBJ2-3, is as follows: KAGVTQTPRYLIKTRGQQVTLSCSPISGHRSVSWYQQTPGQGLQFLFEYFSETQRNKGNFPGRFSGRQFSNSRSEMNVSTLELGDSALYLCASSALGTGTDTQYFGPGTRLTVL.

V usage is TRBV4-1 and J usage is TRBJ1-6, with a possible D match to TRBD1 (5 bases). This CDR3 has 17 amino acids. The V and J ends lost 1 base and 0 bases respectively, with 10 bases between them. CDR1 MGHRA and CDR2 YSYEKL come from the germline V gene. The CDR3 DNA is TGCGCCAGCAGCCAAGGGGACTTAAGCTCCTATAATTCACCCCTCCACTTT. Translating it yields CASSQGDLSSYNSPLHF.

The chain combines TRBV6-5 with TRBJ2-7; TRBD1 matches at 8 bases. Germline CDR1 and CDR2: MNHEY and SVGAGI. CDR3 length: 14 residues. V shed 5 bases, J shed 3 bases, and the junction held 6 bases outside the gene matches. CDR3 amino acids: CASSRGQAYYEQYF. For the CDR3, the DNA is TGTGCCAGCAGTAGGGGACAGGCCTACTACGAGCAGTACTTC.

The chain is built from TRBV9 and TRBJ2-3, with D perhaps matching TRBD2 (5 bases). Germline V gives CDR1 SGDLS, CDR2 YYNGEE. V lost 0 bases, J lost 0 bases, and 20 bases lay in between. This CDR3 region has 19 residues. CDR3 amino acids: CASSVALWGAETSTDTQYF. The CDR3, as DNA: TGTGCCAGCAGCGTAGCCCTTTGGGGAGCGGAGACTAGCACAGATACGCAGTATTTT.

As concerns this clone: A much larger clone differs by one base, so this may be a read error. This sequence joins TRBV6-1 and TRBJ2-3; 7 bases agree with TRBD2. V was clipped by 5 bases and J by 0 bases; unmatched bases: 2. CDR1 is MNHNS, CDR2 SASEGT, per germline. The CDR3 has 14 amino acids. The CDR3 sequence: CASSRSGSTDTQYF. CDR3 sequence (DNA): TGTGCCAGCAGTCGTAGCGGGAGCACAGATACGCAGTATTTT.